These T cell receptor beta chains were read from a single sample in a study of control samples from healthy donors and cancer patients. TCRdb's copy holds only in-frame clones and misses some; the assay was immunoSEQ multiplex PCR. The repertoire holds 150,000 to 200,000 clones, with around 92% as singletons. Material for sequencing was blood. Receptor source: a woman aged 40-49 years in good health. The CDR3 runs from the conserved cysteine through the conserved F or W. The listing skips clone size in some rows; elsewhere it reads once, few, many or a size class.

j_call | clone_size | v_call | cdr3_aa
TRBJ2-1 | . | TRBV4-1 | CASSPSGGATNEQFF
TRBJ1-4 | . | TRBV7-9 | CASTESSREKLFF
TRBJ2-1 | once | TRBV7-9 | CASSSLAGVHYNEQFF
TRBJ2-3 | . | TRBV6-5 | CAGGGPSGFDTQYF
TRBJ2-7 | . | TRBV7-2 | CASSVLSGGAYEQYF
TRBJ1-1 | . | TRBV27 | CASRPLGLNTEAFF
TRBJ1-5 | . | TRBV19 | CASTSVPGVSQPQHF
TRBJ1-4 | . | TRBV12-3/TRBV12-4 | CASGGAYEKLFF
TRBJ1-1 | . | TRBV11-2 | CASSAARRNTEAFF
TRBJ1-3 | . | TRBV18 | CASSPESSGNTIYF
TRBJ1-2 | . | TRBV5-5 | CASSFSWGTGSGYTF
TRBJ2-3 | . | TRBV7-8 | CASSISGGPYTDTQYF
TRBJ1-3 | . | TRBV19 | CASSIDLEVNSGNTIYF
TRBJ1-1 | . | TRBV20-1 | CSASAYTEAFF
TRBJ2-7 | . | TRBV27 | CASSWGQGIREQYF
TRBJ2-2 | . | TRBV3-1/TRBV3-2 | CASSAVAAYTGELFF
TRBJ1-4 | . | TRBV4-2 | CASSQSSQGMSNEKLFF
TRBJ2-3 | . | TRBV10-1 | CASSDSRTDTQYF
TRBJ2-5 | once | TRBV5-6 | CASSTGLAGGVYQETQYF
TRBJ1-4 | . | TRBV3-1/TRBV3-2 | CASSPGGQDAEKLFF
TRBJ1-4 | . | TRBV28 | CASSLSGTSNEKLFF
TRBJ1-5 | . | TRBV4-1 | CASSPPSAQPQHF
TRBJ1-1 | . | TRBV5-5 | CASSSYGTMNTEAFF
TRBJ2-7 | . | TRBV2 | CASSDVRDNSYEQYF
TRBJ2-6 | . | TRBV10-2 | CASSEPTDRPSGANVLTF
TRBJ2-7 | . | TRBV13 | CASSRGQAYEQYF
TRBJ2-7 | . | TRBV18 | CASSPRSRETYEQYF
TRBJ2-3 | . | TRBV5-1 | CASSYGGEGTDTQYF
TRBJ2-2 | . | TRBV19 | CASSPRSERGQANTGELFF
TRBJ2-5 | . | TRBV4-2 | CASSQAGLGETQYF
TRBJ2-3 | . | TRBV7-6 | CASSLLSTSGTDTQYF
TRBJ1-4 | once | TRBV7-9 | CASSPRGARNEKLFF
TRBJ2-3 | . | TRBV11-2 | CASSLDLGGAGTDTQYF
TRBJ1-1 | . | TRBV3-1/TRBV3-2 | CASSKTGLNTEAFF
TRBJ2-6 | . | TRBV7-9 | CASSSDRAGANVLTF
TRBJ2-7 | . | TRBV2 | CASSEETVTYEQYF
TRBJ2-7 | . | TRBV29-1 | CSVGGQGLGDEQYF
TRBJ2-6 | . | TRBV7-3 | CASSFEKLGGSGANVLTF
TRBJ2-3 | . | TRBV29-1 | CSVEASGFSAVTDTQYF
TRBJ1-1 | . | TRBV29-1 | CSVGQGVMNTEAFF
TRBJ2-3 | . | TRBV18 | CASSPPLASTDTQYF
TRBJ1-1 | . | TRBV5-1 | CASSWWGVNTEAFF
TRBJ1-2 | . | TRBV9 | CASSVAPGTAYGYTF
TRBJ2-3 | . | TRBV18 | CASSPRQRGTDTQYF
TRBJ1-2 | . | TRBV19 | CASTTAQGAHHGYTF
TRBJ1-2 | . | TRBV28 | CASSLGTGGYGYTF
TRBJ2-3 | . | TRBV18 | CASSPRLEFERYF
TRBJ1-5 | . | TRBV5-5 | CASSLGSSNQPQHF
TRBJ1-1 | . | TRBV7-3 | CASSLIRGKNTEAFF
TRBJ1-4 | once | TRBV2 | CASSEITTGARGKLFF
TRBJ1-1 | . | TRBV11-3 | CASSYGQNTEAFF
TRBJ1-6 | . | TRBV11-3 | CASSHRNSPLHF
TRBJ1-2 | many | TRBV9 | CASSVVGTGTGYGYTF
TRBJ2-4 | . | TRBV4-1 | CASSQDYLAKNIQYF